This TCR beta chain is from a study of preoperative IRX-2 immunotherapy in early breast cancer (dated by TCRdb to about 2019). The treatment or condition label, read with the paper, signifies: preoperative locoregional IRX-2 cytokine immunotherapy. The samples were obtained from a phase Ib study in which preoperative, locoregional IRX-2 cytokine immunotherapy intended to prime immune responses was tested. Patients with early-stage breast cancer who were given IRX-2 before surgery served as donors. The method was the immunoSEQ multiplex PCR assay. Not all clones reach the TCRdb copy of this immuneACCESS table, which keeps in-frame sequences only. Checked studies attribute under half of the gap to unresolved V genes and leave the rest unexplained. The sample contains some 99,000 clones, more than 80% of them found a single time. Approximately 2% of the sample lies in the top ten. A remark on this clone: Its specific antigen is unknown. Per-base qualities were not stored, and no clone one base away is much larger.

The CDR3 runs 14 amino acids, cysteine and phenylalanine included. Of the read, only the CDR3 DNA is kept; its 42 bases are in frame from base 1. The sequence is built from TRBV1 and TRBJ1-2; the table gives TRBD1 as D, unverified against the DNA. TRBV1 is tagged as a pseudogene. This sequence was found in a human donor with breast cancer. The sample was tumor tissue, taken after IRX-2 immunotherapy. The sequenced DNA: TGCGCCAGCAGCCATGCCCAGGGGGCGCGTGGCTACACCTTC. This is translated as CASSHAQGARGYTF.